These 18 T cell receptor beta chains share one sample of origin, sequenced in a study of radiotherapy plus CTLA-4 blockade in lung cancer. The data were produced by immunoSEQ multiplex PCR, yet TCRdb's version contains in-frame clones alone and is incomplete. The table lists 81,000 or so clones, about 88% of them singletons. The sample in question was peripheral blood, obtained from a patient treated with radiotherapy plus ipilimumab. These receptors were taken from a human donor with non-small cell lung cancer who had stable disease on radiotherapy plus ipilimumab.

This sequence joins TRBV7-9 and TRBJ1-5; 7 bases align to TRBD1. This CDR3 is built from 16 residues. Losses at the gene ends were 0 bases for V and 2 bases for J; bases not matched to a gene: 4. CDR1 SEHNR and CDR2 FQNEAQ come from the germline V gene (reference sequence). CDR3 nucleotide sequence: TGTGCCAGCAGCTTAGCCACAGGGGTTGGCAATCAGCCCCAGCATTTT. It translates to CASSLATGVGNQPQHF. The full variable domain, rest sourced from reference TRBV7-9 and TRBJ1-5, is DTGVSQNPRHKITKRGQNVTFRCDPISEHNRLYWYRQTLGQGPEFLTYFQNEAQLEKSRLLSDRFSAERPKGSFSTLEIQRTEQGDSAMYLCASSLATGVGNQPQHFGDGTRLSIL.

The sample holds one count of this clone. The chain employs TRBV6-6 and TRBJ2-7, with D unresolved. V was clipped by 5 bases and J by 6 bases, with 14 bases between them. The CDR3 length is 13 residues. Germline values: CDR1 MNHNY, CDR2 SVGAGI (reference sequence). In nucleotides, the CDR3 is TGTGCCAGCAGTCCGACGAGTATTCGCGAGCAGTACTTC. Translated: CASSPTSIREQYF.

The V call is TRBV30, the J call TRBJ2-4, with 7 bases aligning to TRBD2. J was trimmed by 8 bases and V by 3 bases; bases with no gene match: 10. Germline lookup yields CDR1 GTSNPN and CDR2 SVGIG (reference sequence). The CDR3 length is 14 residues. The CDR3 DNA is TGTGCCTGGAGGAAGGGAGGGGCTGGTGACATTCAGTACTTC. Residues: CAWRKGGAGDIQYF.

The chain joins TRBV5-1 to TRBJ1-1; D perhaps matches TRBD1 (5 bases). Germline values: CDR1 SGHRS, CDR2 YFSETQ. This CDR3 contains 13 residues. The V gene lost 3 bases and the J gene lost 5 bases, with 11 bases spanning the gap. For the CDR3, the DNA is TGCGCCAGCAGCTCCGCGGGGGGGACTGAAGCTTTCTTT. It is translated as CASSSAGGTEAFF.

As for this clone: One end of the junction varies from germline; a read error may be responsible. This chain connects TRBV5-1 to TRBJ1-2, with TRBD1 matching 10 bases. The CDR3 has 15 amino acids. Looked up from germline, CDR1 is SGHRS and CDR2 is YFSETQ. Here the CDR3 reads CASRLDRGFGDGYTF. In DNA, the CDR3 is TGCGCCAGCAGATTGGACAGGGGGTTTGGGGACGGCTACACCTTC.

In its sample, this clone was seen once. V is TRBV7-6 and J is TRBJ2-7; D gene ambiguous. Trimming removed 3 bases from V and 0 bases from J, with 15 bases in between. Germline values: CDR1 SGHVS, CDR2 FNYEAQ. The CDR3 is made up of 16 amino acids. The CDR3 region is CASSLSPRVSSYEQYF. CDR3 sequence (DNA): TGTGCCAGCAGCTTGAGTCCGAGAGTGAGCTCCTACGAGCAGTACTTC.

The chain carries TRBV18 and TRBJ2-5; D might be TRBD2 (6 bases). Germline CDR1 is KGHSH and CDR2 is LQKENI. The CDR3 contains 13 residues. V dropped 3 bases and J dropped 4 bases, with 9 bases sitting between them. The CDR3 region is CASSPQGGETQYF. The CDR3 DNA follows: TGTGCCAGCTCACCGCAGGGAGGAGAGACCCAGTACTTC.

The J gene is TRBJ1-5, the V gene TRBV11-2; D unresolved. The CDR3 is made up of 17 amino acids. Trimming stripped 3 bases from V and 0 bases from J, with 15 bases between. Germline lookup yields CDR1 SGHAT and CDR2 FQNNGV. The CDR3: CASSFSHGVNSNQPQHF. The CDR3 region has the DNA TGTGCCAGCAGCTTTTCCCACGGGGTTAATAGCAATCAGCCCCAGCATTTT.

V is TRBV4-1 and J is TRBJ2-5; TRBD1 aligns across 8 bases. V shed 0 bases and J 3 bases; nucleotides not matched to a gene: 3. Germline V gene sequence: CDR1 MGHRA, CDR2 YSYEKL. The CDR3 totals 15 residues. CDR3 nucleotide sequence: TGCGCCAGCAGCCAAGATTCGACAGGGGAAGAGACCCAGTACTTC. Translation: CASSQDSTGEETQYF.

The CDR3 loop is CASSQPNTEAFF. CDR3 in DNA: TGTGCCAGCAGTCAACCTAACACTGAAGCTTTCTTT. The V and J genes are TRBV28 and TRBJ1-1; no clear D gene. The V and J ends lost 5 bases and 2 bases respectively, with 6 bases between them. The V gene's germline CDR1 is MDHEN and CDR2 SYDVKM. The CDR3 covers 12 residues. Full variable domain (missing parts from reference TRBV28 and TRBJ1-1): DVKVTQSSRYLVKRTGEKVFLECVQDMDHENMFWYRQDPGLGLRLIYFSYDVKMKEKGDIPEGYSVSREKKERFSLILESASTNQTSMYLCASSQPNTEAFFGQGTRLTVV.

This chain links TRBV25-1 with TRBJ2-2; perhaps TRBD2 as D (5 bases). Trimming took 6 bases from V and 0 from J, leaving 11 bases between them. This CDR3 comprises 15 residues. The germline gives CDR1 MGHDK, CDR2 SYGVNS. CDR3 DNA: TGTGCCAGCAGGAGGAGGTTCCCGAACACCGGGGAGCTGTTTTTT. The encoded protein is CASRRRFPNTGELFF. The full variable domain, with the rest looked up from reference TRBV25-1 and TRBJ2-2, is EADIYQTPRYLVIGTGKKITLECSQTMGHDKMYWYQQDPGMELHLIHYSYGVNSTEKGDLSSESTVSRIRTEHFPLTLESARPSHTSQYLCASRRRFPNTGELFFGEGSRLTVL.

This sequence joins TRBV30 and TRBJ1-2; TRBD1 matches at 7 bases. This CDR3 has 13 amino acids. Germline CDR1 and CDR2: GTSNPN and SVGIG (reference sequence). The ends lost 6 bases at V and 4 bases at J; junction bases unmatched: 8. CDR3 DNA sequence: TGTGCCTGCCAACAGGGGCGTTCCTATGGCTACACCTTC. It is translated as CACQQGRSYGYTF.

This rearrangement joins TRBV28 to TRBJ1-5; D remains unclear. The V end was cut by 3 bases, the J end by 5 bases, with 14 bases between. The germline V gene encodes CDR1 MDHEN and CDR2 SYDVKM. This CDR3 has 15 amino acids. For the CDR3, the DNA is TGTGCCAGCAGTTTTCTCAGGAGGCAAGATCAGCCCCAGCATTTT. Amino acids: CASSFLRRQDQPQHF.

The chain joins TRBV18 to TRBJ1-1; no clear D gene. V dropped 1 base and J dropped 8 bases, with 14 bases sitting between them. The CDR3 spans 14 residues. From germline, CDR1 is KGHSH and CDR2 LQKENI. The CDR3 loop is CASSPQKTRGEAFF. The CDR3 nucleotides read TGTGCCAGCTCACCACAAAAAACCCGAGGGGAAGCTTTCTTT.

The chain combines TRBV5-1 with TRBJ2-1; no clear D. Germline-derived CDR1 and CDR2 are SGHRS and YFSETQ. Trimming took 5 bases from V and 0 from J, leaving 27 bases between them. The CDR3 covers 20 residues. For the CDR3, the DNA is TGCGCCAGCAGTCGTACGCCCTCCAGGCCACGCCCAAACTCCTACAATGAGCAGTTCTTC. Translating gives CASSRTPSRPRPNSYNEQFF.

This clone was seen only a few times. The chain employs TRBV28 and TRBJ1-5, with D tentatively TRBD1 (6 bases). CDR3 length: 16 amino acids. The germline V and J ends were trimmed by 5 bases and 1 base, with 15 bases remaining between them. Germline V lookup: CDR1 MDHEN, CDR2 SYDVKM. The CDR3 DNA follows: TGTGCCAGCAGTCCCACAGGGAGAGGGAGCAATCAGCCCCAGCATTTT. This translates into CASSPTGRGSNQPQHF.

The CDR3 spells CASSLRQLATTSTDTQYF. CDR3 nucleotide sequence: TGTGCCAGTAGCTTACGGCAACTAGCGACTACTAGCACAGATACGCAGTATTTT. The chain employs TRBV19 and TRBJ2-3, with 7 bases lining up with TRBD2. This CDR3 region has 18 residues. V gave up 6 bases and J gave up 0 bases; unmatched junction bases: 15. Germline V lookup: CDR1 LNHDA, CDR2 SQIVND (reference sequence).

The chain joins TRBV29-1 to TRBJ1-2, with 7 bases lining up with TRBD1. Germline V gene sequence: CDR1 SQVTM, CDR2 ANQGSEA. The CDR3 loop spans 14 amino acids. Trimming at V came to 7 bases and at J to 2 bases, leaving 10 bases not matched to a gene. The CDR3 loop is CSDNYRGRNYGYTF. Here the CDR3 DNA reads TGCAGCGACAACTACAGGGGTCGAAACTATGGCTACACCTTC.